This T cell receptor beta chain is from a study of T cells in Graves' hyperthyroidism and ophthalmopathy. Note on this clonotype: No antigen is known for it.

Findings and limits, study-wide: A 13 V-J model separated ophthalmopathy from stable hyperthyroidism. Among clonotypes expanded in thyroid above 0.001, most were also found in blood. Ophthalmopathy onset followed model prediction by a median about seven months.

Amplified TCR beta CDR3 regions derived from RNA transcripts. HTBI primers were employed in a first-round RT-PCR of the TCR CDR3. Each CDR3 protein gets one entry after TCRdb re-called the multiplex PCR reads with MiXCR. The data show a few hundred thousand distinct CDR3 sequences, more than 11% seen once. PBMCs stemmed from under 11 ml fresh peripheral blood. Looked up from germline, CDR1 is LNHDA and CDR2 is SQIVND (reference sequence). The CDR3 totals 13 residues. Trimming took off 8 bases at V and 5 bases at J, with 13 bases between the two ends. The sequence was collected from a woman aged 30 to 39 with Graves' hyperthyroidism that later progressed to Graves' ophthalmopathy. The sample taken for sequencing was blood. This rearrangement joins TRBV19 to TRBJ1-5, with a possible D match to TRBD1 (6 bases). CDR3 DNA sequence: TGTGCCAGTTTTGGCAGGGGTGATCAGCCCCAGCATTTT. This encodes CASFGRGDQPQHF. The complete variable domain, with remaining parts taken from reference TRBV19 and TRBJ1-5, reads DGGITQSPKYLFRKEGQNVTLSCEQNLNHDAMYWYRQDPGQGLRLIYYSQIVNDFQKGDIAEGYSVSREKKESFPLTVTSAQKNPTAFYLCASFGRGDQPQHFGDGTRLSIL.